This TCR beta chain was observed in a study of cytomegalovirus exposure and HLA in healthy donors. Germline V CDR1 and CDR2: SGHRS, YFSETQ. The CDR3 has 14 amino acids. V shed 4 bases, J shed 5 bases, and the junction held 7 bases outside the gene matches. 60 Vbeta and 13 Jbeta primers were used in PCR. Produced via immunoSEQ multiplex PCR; TCRdb's table is partial and in-frame only. The sample data list about 190,000 clones. Comment on this clone: Its target is not known.

Overall study results and limits: There were some public TCRs occurring in many donors, but most TCR sequences were rare. Investigators reported 164 TCR beta chains as tied to cytomegalovirus.

Every donor was a healthy person donating bone marrow. The chain links TRBV5-1 to TRBJ1-1; 8 bases agree with TRBD1. Input material: PBMCs. The TCR was taken from a woman in her 30s in good health and CMV-seropositive. CDR3 loop: CASSAQGARTEAFF. CDR3 sequence (DNA): TGCGCCAGCAGCGCTCAGGGGGCAAGGACTGAAGCTTTCTTT.